These 16 T cell receptor beta chains came from one sample sequenced in a study of cytomegalovirus exposure and HLA in healthy donors. Use of 60 Vbeta and 13 Jbeta primers characterized the PCR. TCRdb keeps only in-frame clones here, not all; method: immunoSEQ multiplex PCR. The repertoire has 200,000 or so clones, approximately 82% of them found once; the top ten carry around 2%. The sequenced sample was PBMCs. All receptors come from a woman aged 18-29 years in good health and CMV-seropositive.

This chain connects TRBV23-1 to TRBJ2-5; TRBD1 aligns across 7 bases. TRBV23-1 is marked as an open reading frame, function uncertain. J gave up 3 bases and V 6 bases, and 7 bases lay outside the gene matches. The CDR3 is 14 residues long. In DNA form, the CDR3 reads TGCGCCAGCAGGGCCAGGGGGAAGAAAGAGACCCAGTACTTC. The encoded protein is CASRARGKKETQYF.

The chain combines TRBV15 with TRBJ1-2; TRBD1 matches at 7 bases. The germline gives CDR1 LNHNV, CDR2 YYDKDF (reference sequence). V was clipped by 2 bases and J by 1 base; unmatched bases: 4. The CDR3 is made up of 15 amino acids. CDR3 sequence: CATSRLGQVNYGYTF. The CDR3 DNA follows: TGTGCCACCAGCAGACTAGGACAGGTTAACTATGGCTACACCTTC.

This clone was recorded a few times. V is TRBV19 and J is TRBJ2-1; D is possibly TRBD2 (7 bases). The V end lost 5 bases, the J end lost 6 bases, and 14 bases lay between the germline ends. Per germline, CDR1 LNHDA and CDR2 SQIVND (reference sequence). This CDR3 is 14 amino acids long. CDR3 DNA sequence: TGTGCCAGTAGTCCCTTGAGGGGGGGCAATGAGCAGTTCTTC. Translating it yields CASSPLRGGNEQFF.

The chain has TRBV29-1 and TRBJ2-1, with 8 bases matching TRBD2. The trim removed 3 bases at V and 0 bases at J, leaving 4 bases unmatched. This CDR3 is built from 15 residues. CDR1 is SQVTM, CDR2 ANQGSEA, per germline. This CDR3 is CSVEERGSSYNEQFF. The CDR3 nucleotides are TGCAGCGTTGAGGAGCGGGGGAGCTCCTACAATGAGCAGTTCTTC.

The chain carries TRBV30 and TRBJ2-2, with 7 bases aligning to TRBD1. Trimming removed 0 bases from V and 5 bases from J; junction bases left unmatched: 6. The CDR3 is 15 amino acids. Germline loops: CDR1 GTSNPN, CDR2 SVGIG (reference sequence). The CDR3 DNA sequence: TGTGCCTGGAGTGTAGCCCCGACAGGGACCGGGGAGCTGTTTTTT. It yields the protein CAWSVAPTGTGELFF.

The genes are TRBV9 and TRBJ1-4, with a tentative D call TRBD1 (6 bases). CDR1 is SGDLS and CDR2 is YYNGEE in the germline V gene. V was cut by 5 bases and J by 4 bases, with 18 bases left in between. There are 16 residues in the CDR3. The chain's CDR3 is CASSDSGAAFNEKLFF. The CDR3 DNA reads TGTGCCAGCAGTGATTCAGGGGCCGCCTTTAATGAAAAACTGTTTTTT.

V gene TRBV27 combines with J gene TRBJ1-5; 7 bases agree with TRBD1. In germline, CDR1 is MNHEY, CDR2 SMNVEV (reference sequence). V was clipped by 6 bases and J by 2 bases; unmatched bases: 4. The CDR3 length is 14 residues. This CDR3 reads CASSGRGGNQPQHF. Written as DNA, the CDR3 is TGTGCCAGCAGCGGCAGGGGGGGCAATCAGCCCCAGCATTTT.

The chain employs TRBV6-5 and TRBJ1-2; D may be TRBD1 (5 bases). CDR3 size: 14 residues. V lost 7 bases and J 1 base, leaving 13 bases between the germline ends. Germline assignment: CDR1 MNHEY and CDR2 SVGAGI. CDR3: CASTNGGDNYGYTF. DNA of the CDR3: TGTGCCAGCACCAACGGGGGTGATAACTATGGCTACACCTTC.

This clone was detected a few times. This chain uses TRBV2 with TRBJ2-7, with TRBD1 matching 7 bases. Germline V gives CDR1 SNHLY, CDR2 FYNNEI. With 5 bases clipped from V and 6 bases from J, the junction kept 13 bases outside the gene matches. This CDR3 contains 15 residues. The CDR3 reads CASSRYGTEGREQYF. CDR3 coding DNA: TGTGCCAGCAGTAGATACGGGACAGAGGGGCGCGAGCAGTACTTC.

This clone was found a few times. The chain recombines TRBV19 with TRBJ2-1; possible D gene TRBD2, 7 bases. The V gene lost 5 bases and the J gene lost 6 bases, with 14 bases spanning the gap. CDR1 LNHDA and CDR2 SQIVND come from the germline V gene (reference sequence). The length of the CDR3 is 14 residues. The CDR3 bases are TGTGCCAGTAGTGTGTTTGCGGGGGCCAATGAGCAGTTCTTC. Translating gives CASSVFAGANEQFF.

This chain uses TRBV5-4 with TRBJ1-1; weak D call: TRBD1 (5 bases). Trimming cost V 4 bases and J 3 bases, with 16 bases left between them. Germline V lookup: CDR1 SGHNT, CDR2 YYREEE (reference sequence). This CDR3 is built from 15 residues. The CDR3 reads CASSTGGFKDTEAFF. In DNA form, the CDR3 reads TGTGCCAGCAGCACCGGGGGGTTTAAGGACACTGAAGCTTTCTTT.

This chain links TRBV6-5 with TRBJ1-2; D is unresolved. The CDR3 consists of 16 residues. The V and J ends lost 4 bases and 3 bases respectively, with 18 bases between them. Germline V gene data show CDR1 as MNHEY and CDR2 as SVGAGI. For the CDR3, the DNA is TGTGCCAGCAGTTTCAGTTCCACCACAGCTTACTATGGCTACACCTTC. Its protein is CASSFSSTTAYYGYTF.

V is TRBV29-1 and J is TRBJ2-2; 8 bases line up with TRBD2. The germline V gene has CDR1 SQVTM and CDR2 ANQGSEA. V lost 2 bases and J lost 3; bases outside the gene matches: 2. The CDR3 runs 14 residues. Written as DNA, the CDR3 is TGCAGCGTTGAACCGCGGGGGGACACCGGGGAGCTGTTTTTT. Translated: CSVEPRGDTGELFF.

This clone was counted only a few times. Within the sample, other DNA sequences also encode this same CDR3. J is TRBJ1-5 and V is TRBV7-2, with D perhaps TRBD1 (6 bases). The CDR3 is made up of 15 amino acids. Per the germline V gene, CDR1 is SGHTA and CDR2 is FQGNSA. The V gene lost 0 bases and the J gene lost 4 bases, with 10 bases spanning the gap. The DNA of the CDR3 is TGTGCCAGCAGCTTAGCACAGGGCGAAAATCAGCCCCAGCATTTT. It translates to CASSLAQGENQPQHF.

The rearrangement joins TRBV2 to TRBJ2-7; weak D call: TRBD1 (5 bases). CDR3 size: 12 residues. Germline V gene lookup returns CDR1 SNHLY and CDR2 FYNNEI. Trimming removed 5 bases from V and 3 bases from J, with 8 bases in between. The chain's CDR3 is CASSSTVYEQYF. CDR3 DNA: TGTGCCAGCAGTTCGACAGTCTACGAGCAGTACTTC.

The gene calls are TRBV4-2 and TRBJ2-2; the D gene is possibly TRBD1 (6 bases). Germline CDR1 is LGHNA and CDR2 is YNFKEQ. V was trimmed by 4 bases and J by 3 bases, leaving 15 bases between them. The CDR3 length is 16 residues. CDR3 region: CASSRAGQSYTGELFF. CDR3 nucleotides: TGTGCCAGCAGCCGCGCAGGACAGTCGTACACCGGGGAGCTGTTTTTT.